The 12 T cell receptor beta chains reported below all come from one sample, sequenced in a study of control samples from healthy donors and cancer patients. Produced via immunoSEQ multiplex PCR; TCRdb's table is partial and in-frame only. Among 250,000 to 300,000 clones listed, over 70% were seen once. Source material: PBMCs. These receptors came from a woman aged 55-75 years with lung cancer.

The CDR3 is CASTLAGATGELFF. The CDR3 DNA reads as TGTGCCAGTACCTTAGCGGGAGCGACCGGGGAGCTGTTTTTT. This chain connects TRBV28 to TRBJ2-2; 9 bases are shared with TRBD2. After removal of 9 bases from V and 5 bases from J, the junction contained 7 bases not matched to a gene. Per germline, CDR1 MDHEN and CDR2 SYDVKM. The CDR3 covers 14 residues.

The gene calls are TRBV19 and TRBJ2-7, with D maybe TRBD1 (6 bases). Looked up from germline, CDR1 is LNHDA and CDR2 is SQIVND (reference sequence). V was trimmed by 1 base and J by 10 bases, leaving 8 bases between them. This CDR3 has 11 residues. Here the CDR3 reads CASSIAGTQYF. CDR3 sequence (DNA): TGTGCCAGTAGTATAGCCGGGACACAGTACTTC.

The rearrangement joins TRBV18 to TRBJ2-7, with 7 positions matching TRBD1. Germline loops: CDR1 KGHSH, CDR2 LQKENI. The trim removed 5 bases at V and 7 bases at J, leaving 14 bases unmatched. The CDR3 extends over 15 amino acids. The CDR3 region is CASSSSGTASREQYF. DNA of the CDR3: TGTGCCAGCTCATCCTCCGGGACAGCATCTAGGGAGCAGTACTTC.

V and J are TRBV19 and TRBJ1-5; no reliable D call. The CDR3 runs to 14 residues. The germline V gene has CDR1 LNHDA and CDR2 SQIVND (reference sequence). V lost 5 bases and J lost 0, with 8 bases in between. CDR3 in amino acids: CASSWLNSNQPQHF. The CDR3 DNA is TGTGCCAGTAGTTGGCTAAATAGCAATCAGCCCCAGCATTTT.

The genes are TRBV19 and TRBJ2-3, with 10 bases lining up with TRBD2. From germline, CDR1 is LNHDA and CDR2 SQIVND (reference sequence). Trimming took 8 bases from V and 6 from J; bases not matched to a gene: 8. The CDR3 sequence is 14 residues long. The CDR3 here is CASRSAGGVDTQYF. CDR3 in DNA: TGTGCCAGTCGGTCAGCGGGAGGGGTCGATACGCAGTATTTT.

The chain carries TRBV9 and TRBJ2-7, with a weak D call TRBD1 (6 bases). Trimming removed 3 bases from V and 3 bases from J, with 19 bases in between. The CDR3 extends over 16 amino acids. Germline V gene data show CDR1 as SGDLS and CDR2 as YYNGEE. This CDR3 is CASSETGLGLFYEQYF. The CDR3 DNA is TGTGCCAGCAGCGAGACAGGTTTAGGGTTGTTCTACGAGCAGTACTTC.

The chain combines TRBV7-3 with TRBJ2-3, with TRBD2 as a possible D gene (6 bases). The CDR3 consists of 15 residues. V was clipped by 2 bases and J by 2 bases, with 11 bases between them. Germline V gives CDR1 SGHTA, CDR2 FQGTGA. The CDR3 nucleotides are TGTGCCAGCAGCTTACTTGGCGGGGTCACAGATACGCAGTATTTT. Amino acid sequence: CASSLLGGVTDTQYF. The full variable domain, with the rest looked up from reference TRBV7-3 and TRBJ2-3, is GAGVSQTPSNKVTEKGKYVELRCDPISGHTALYWYRQSLGQGPEFLIYFQGTGAADDSGLPNDRFFAVRPEGSVSTLKIQRTERGDSAVYLCASSLLGGVTDTQYFGPGTRLTVL.

The V call is TRBV13, the J call TRBJ2-3; perhaps TRBD2 as D (5 bases). CDR1 and CDR2 (germline): PRHDT, FYEKMQ (reference sequence). The CDR3 is 14 residues long. V was cut by 3 bases and J by 1 base, with 8 bases left in between. CDR3 protein: CASSFGSGTDTQYF. For the CDR3, the DNA is TGTGCCAGCAGCTTCGGTAGCGGCACAGATACGCAGTATTTT.

The rearrangement joins TRBV5-4 to TRBJ1-4; 10 bases align to TRBD1. Germline trimming cut 4 bases from V and 6 bases from J; bases unmatched to any gene: 3. Germline V gene lookup returns CDR1 SGHNT and CDR2 YYREEE (reference sequence). The CDR3 extends over 14 amino acids. This CDR3 reads CASSQDRGDEKLFF. CDR3 coding DNA: TGTGCCAGCAGCCAGGACAGGGGGGATGAAAAACTGTTTTTT.

The V gene is TRBV28, the J gene TRBJ1-2; D is perhaps TRBD1 (5 bases). Germline loops: CDR1 MDHEN, CDR2 SYDVKM. Trimming pared 6 bases from V and 8 bases from J, leaving 16 bases between. The CDR3 is 13 amino acids. Here the CDR3 DNA reads TGTGCCAGCAGACCCGGGACGGATAGGGGCTACACCTTC. As protein: CASRPGTDRGYTF.

The chain carries TRBV11-2 and TRBJ2-7, with D perhaps matching TRBD2 (5 bases). The CDR3 loop spans 12 amino acids. Per the germline V gene, CDR1 is SGHAT and CDR2 is FQNNGV. Trimming left V 5 bases short and J 5 bases short, with 10 bases between. CDR3 residues: CASSPGWNEQYF. The CDR3 bases are TGTGCCAGCAGCCCGGGGTGGAACGAGCAGTACTTC.

V is TRBV5-1 and J is TRBJ2-1, with D tentatively TRBD2 (6 bases). V gave up 0 bases and J gave up 10 bases, with 14 bases separating them. The germline V gene has CDR1 SGHRS and CDR2 YFSETQ. CDR3 length equals 14 residues. CDR3 nucleotide sequence: TGCGCCAGCAGCTTGGAAATCACTAGCAGGGAGCAGTTCTTC. Translating it yields CASSLEITSREQFF.